Described below is a single TCR beta chain sequence and its context. Its matching antigen is unknown. Profiling of TCR beta VDJ combinations and CDR3 sequences used genomic DNA as template. A single record per CDR3 protein comes from TCRdb applying MiXCR to the reads. The sample includes 150,000 to 200,000 distinct CDR3 sequences, about 47% of them seen just once. The data were taken from a study of CD8+CD57+ T cells in acquired aplastic anemia. Broader study findings: Between patients and controls, about 30 CD8+ CDR3 sequences were found in common. Significant differences in CD8+ Simpson's diversity were not observed between patients and controls.

The CDR3 covers 16 residues. The germline gives CDR1 SGDLS, CDR2 YYNGEE. J was trimmed by 7 bases and V by 0 bases; bases with no gene match: 7. The receptor comes from a human donor in good health. The sequenced material came from sorted CD4+, CD8+, or CD8+CD57+ T cells (not recorded which) from PBMCs. The chain recombines TRBV9 with TRBJ1-2; 12 bases fit TRBD1. This CDR3 reads CASSVVGTGGAGGYTF. Written as DNA, the CDR3 is TGTGCCAGCAGCGTAGTAGGGACAGGGGGCGCAGGTGGCTACACCTTC. Combining the CDR3 with reference TRBV9 and TRBJ1-2 gives the whole variable domain DSGVTQTPKHLITATGQRVTLRCSPRSGDLSVYWYQQSLDQGLQFLIQYYNGEERAKGNILERFSAQQFPDLHSELNLSSLELGDSALYFCASSVVGTGGAGGYTFGSGTRLTVV.